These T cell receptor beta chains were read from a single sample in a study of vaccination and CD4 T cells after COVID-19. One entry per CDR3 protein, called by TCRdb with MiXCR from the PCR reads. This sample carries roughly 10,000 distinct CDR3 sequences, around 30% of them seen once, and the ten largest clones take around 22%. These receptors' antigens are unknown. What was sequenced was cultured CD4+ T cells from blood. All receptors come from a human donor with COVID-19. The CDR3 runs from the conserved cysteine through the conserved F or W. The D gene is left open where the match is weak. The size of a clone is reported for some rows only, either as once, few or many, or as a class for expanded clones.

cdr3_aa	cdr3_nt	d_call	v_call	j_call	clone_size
CASSPPGPREQYF	TGTGCCAGCAGCCCACCGGGGCCTCGGGAGCAGTACTTC	NA	TRBV11-3	TRBJ2-7	NA
CSVEEPGGWEKLFF	TGCAGCGTTGAAGAACCAGGGGGCTGGGAAAAACTGTTTTTT	TRBD1	TRBV29-1	TRBJ1-4	NA
CASSVDPGGGQPQHF	TGCGCCAGCAGCGTGGACCCGGGCGGGGGTCAGCCCCAGCATTTT	NA	TRBV5-1	TRBJ1-5	few
CSVEKGQGASRLGYTF	TGCAGCGTTGAAAAGGGACAGGGGGCGTCTAGGCTTGGCTACACCTTC	TRBD1	TRBV29-1	TRBJ1-2	NA
CSARDKRDSYGYTF	TGCAGTGCTAGAGATAAGCGGGACAGCTATGGCTACACCTTC	TRBD1	TRBV20-1	TRBJ1-2	NA
CASSSRTSGPTDTQYF	TGTGCCAGCAGCTCTCGGACTAGCGGGCCCACAGATACGCAGTATTTT	TRBD2	TRBV6-1	TRBJ2-3	NA
CSAEDRGRREKLFF	TGCAGTGCCGAGGACAGGGGACGGCGTGAAAAACTGTTTTTT	TRBD1	TRBV20-1	TRBJ1-4	NA
CASSLAGGLTYEQYF	TGTGCCAGCAGCTTAGCGGGGGGCCTCACCTACGAGCAGTACTTC	NA	TRBV11-3	TRBJ2-7	few
CATSRDPGGGSGYTF	TGTGCCACCAGCAGAGACCCCGGGGGGGGTTCAGGCTACACCTTC	NA	TRBV15	TRBJ1-2	medium-sized
CASSWRQARGYTF	TGTGCCAGCAGCTGGAGGCAGGCTCGAGGCTACACCTTC	NA	TRBV11-3	TRBJ1-2	NA
CASSLGWETQYF	TGTGCCAGCAGCTTAGGGTGGGAGACCCAGTACTTC	NA	TRBV11-2	TRBJ2-5	NA
CASSLAGGEGETQYF	TGTGCCAGCAGCTTAGCGGGGGGAGAGGGGGAGACCCAGTACTTC	NA	TRBV7-6	TRBJ2-5	NA
CASSGQVANYGYTF	TGTGCCAGCAGTGGACAGGTAGCCAACTATGGCTACACCTTC	NA	TRBV2	TRBJ1-2	NA
CASSLTGKGNTEAFF	TGTGCCAGCAGTCTGACAGGGAAGGGGAACACTGAAGCTTTCTTT	TRBD1	TRBV2	TRBJ1-1	few